The TCR beta chain under discussion was sequenced for a study of T-cell memory formation after mild COVID-19. Turning to the study itself: TCR clusters showed largely donor specificity. Study outcomes and limitations: Unconfirmed was the SARS-CoV-2 specificity of second-wave clones that peaked on day 37.

This clonotype was seen only a few times. Its antigen is unidentified. Looked up from germline, CDR1 is KGHSH and CDR2 is LQKENI. V was clipped by 3 bases and J by 1 base, with 4 bases between them. The CDR3 spans 13 residues. Using constant-segment primers, 5'RACE produced TCR alpha and TCR beta cDNA libraries carrying sample barcodes and UMIs. TCRdb passed the 5' RACE reads through MiXCR, listing each CDR3 protein once. The sample gives more than 400,000 distinct CDR3 sequences, about 20% of which show up once; roughly 12% is in the top ten. The gene calls are TRBV18 and TRBJ2-1; D remains unclear. The sequenced sample was PBMCs or a T cell subset sorted from them (not recorded which). The sequence derives from an adult woman who had mild COVID-19 (a few samples of this study predate the infection). Cell type and time point are not known. This CDR3 reads CASSPESYNEQFF. In DNA, the CDR3 is TGTGCCAGCTCACCGGAGTCCTACAATGAGCAGTTCTTC.